Shown below are 31 T cell receptor beta chains from a single sample sequenced in a study of Graves' ophthalmopathy and Graves' hyperthyroidism. Investigators amplified TCR beta CDR3 regions from RNA transcripts. The first round was an RT-PCR with HTBI primers, and the second round was a multiplex PCR. TCRdb independently ran MiXCR on the multiplex PCR reads; one entry per CDR3 protein. The table lists more than 550,000 distinct CDR3 sequences, roughly 39% of them singletons. Sequencing was carried out using peripheral blood. These receptors came from an adult man with Graves' ophthalmopathy.

This chain joins TRBV7-2 and TRBJ2-5; the match to TRBD1 covers 7 bases. The V segment lost 1 base and the J segment 13 bases; nucleotides outside the gene matches: 6. Germline CDR1 reads SGHTA; CDR2 reads FQGNSA. The CDR3 contains 12 residues. The CDR3 loop reads CASSLGQGHPYF. CDR3 in DNA: TGTGCCAGCAGCTTAGGACAGGGACATCCGTACTTC.

This clonotype appeared many times. This chain connects TRBV2 to TRBJ2-5, with 7 bases that match TRBD2. Germline V gives CDR1 SNHLY, CDR2 FYNNEI. The CDR3 has 14 amino acids. The V segment lost 8 bases and the J segment 8 bases; nucleotides outside the gene matches: 14. CDR3 protein: CASAGLAVLSTQYF. The DNA of the CDR3 is TGTGCCAGCGCGGGGCTAGCGGTATTATCTACCCAGTACTTC. The full variable domain, with the rest looked up from reference TRBV2 and TRBJ2-5, is EPEVTQTPSHQVTQMGQEVILRCVPISNHLYFYWYRQILGQKVEFLVSFYNNEISEKSEIFDDQFSVERPDGSNFTLKIRSTKLEDSAMYFCASAGLAVLSTQYFGPGTRLLVL.

This clonotype was counted many times. The chain combines TRBV7-2 with TRBJ2-5; D may be TRBD2 (6 bases). V lost 5 bases to trimming and J lost 4 bases, with 14 bases between them. This CDR3 spans 14 amino acids. Looked up from germline, CDR1 is SGHTA and CDR2 is FQGNSA. The CDR3 coding sequence is TGTGCCAGCAGCCACGGGACTCGAGGAGAGACCCAGTACTTC. Encoded protein: CASSHGTRGETQYF.

Note on this clonotype: This could be a read error, since a much larger clone is one nucleotide away. V and J are TRBV20-1 and TRBJ1-2; D not certain. The CDR3 is 14 amino acids. V was cut by 3 bases and J by 12 bases, with 23 bases left in between. Germline V gene sequence: CDR1 DFQATT, CDR2 SNEGSKA (reference sequence). CDR3 nucleotide sequence: TGCAGTGCTAGGGGATGGACGGGTGAGATGGGCCACACCTTC. Translated, it gives CSARGWTGEMGHTF.

The chain links TRBV7-9 to TRBJ1-1; possible D gene TRBD1, 6 bases. The CDR3 contains 16 residues. Germline assignment: CDR1 SEHNR and CDR2 FQNEAQ (reference sequence). V lost 5 bases and J 6 bases, leaving 22 bases between the germline ends. The chain's CDR3 is CASSPVEGGYGAEAFF. The CDR3 region has the DNA TGTGCCAGCAGCCCCGTGGAGGGGGGATATGGGGCTGAAGCTTTCTTT.

This clonotype has at least ten counts. The chain uses TRBV20-1 and TRBJ1-1; TRBD1 matches at 9 bases. The CDR3 is made up of 13 amino acids. Losses at the gene ends were 4 bases for V and 6 bases for J; bases not matched to a gene: 6. In germline, CDR1 is DFQATT, CDR2 SNEGSKA (reference sequence). CDR3 coding DNA: TGCAGTGCTACCGGGGACAGGGCGGCTGAAGCTTTCTTT. Its protein product is CSATGDRAAEAFF.

Worth noting for this clonotype: A much larger clone sits a single nucleotide away, making a read error possible. The V call is TRBV24-1, the J call TRBJ2-3; D might be TRBD1 (5 bases). Germline CDR1 reads KGHDR; CDR2 reads SFDVKD. The CDR3 is made up of 17 amino acids. Trimming cost V 9 bases and J 2 bases, with 23 bases left between them. The CDR3: CATARAGAGSATDTQYF. The DNA for the CDR3 is TGTGCCACCGCAAGGGCTGGGGCTGGTTCCGCCACAGATACGCAGTATTTT.

The J gene is TRBJ2-5, the V gene TRBV25-1, with 12 bases fitting TRBD1. The CDR3 extends over 17 amino acids. Looked up from germline, CDR1 is MGHDK and CDR2 is SYGVNS. The junction had 11 bases not matched to a gene; V was cut back by 4 bases and J by 5 bases. The CDR3 reads CASSVIGTGGARETQYF. The CDR3 coding sequence is TGTGCCAGCAGTGTAATCGGGACAGGGGGCGCTAGGGAGACCCAGTACTTC.

This clonotype was detected only a few times. The chain recombines TRBV7-6 with TRBJ1-2; 12 positions agree with TRBD1. CDR3 length: 18 residues. Germline V gene data show CDR1 as SGHVS and CDR2 as FNYEAQ. J lost 3 bases, V lost 5 bases, and 13 bases had no gene match. The CDR3 region has the DNA TGTGCCAGCAGCGCTACCCGGGGGACAGGGGGCGCGGACTATGGCTACACCTTC. As protein: CASSATRGTGGADYGYTF.

This clonotype appeared many times. The chain joins TRBV25-1 to TRBJ1-5; D is perhaps TRBD1 (6 bases). This CDR3 comprises 14 residues. With 11 bases removed from V and 6 bases from J, the gap between germline ends came to 20 bases. Germline assignment: CDR1 MGHDK and CDR2 SYGVNS. CDR3 in amino acids: CAGEGLRGAQPQHF. In DNA form, the CDR3 reads TGTGCCGGAGAGGGTTTGAGGGGGGCTCAGCCCCAGCATTTT.

Ten or more counts support this clonotype. This chain links TRBV11-1 with TRBJ2-2; unclear D gene. The CDR3 has 12 residues. V lost 5 bases and J 1 base, leaving 2 bases between the germline ends. The germline V gene has CDR1 SGHAT and CDR2 FQDESV (reference sequence). The CDR3 DNA is TGTGCCAGCAGCCAGAACACCGGGGAGCTGTTTTTT. Its protein product is CASSQNTGELFF.

This clonotype came up a few times. The chain employs TRBV7-9 and TRBJ2-5; 8 positions match TRBD2. Trimming removed 5 bases from V and 4 bases from J; junction bases left unmatched: 21. Germline V CDR1 and CDR2: SEHNR, FQNEAQ (reference sequence). The CDR3 runs to 19 residues. The CDR3: CASSQVRDSREDGIETQYF. The CDR3 DNA reads as TGTGCCAGCAGCCAAGTGAGGGATTCGCGGGAGGACGGGATAGAGACCCAGTACTTC.

Comments on this clonotype: One base away lies a much larger clone, so this may be a sequencing read error. V usage is TRBV7-9 and J usage is TRBJ2-3, with D uncertain. The CDR3 covers 11 residues. Germline V gives CDR1 SEHNR, CDR2 FQNEAQ (reference sequence). V was pared by 8 bases and J by 4 bases, with 7 bases between. The CDR3 protein is CASQAADTQYF. The CDR3 DNA reads TGTGCCAGCCAGGCGGCAGATACGCAGTATTTT. The variable domain in full, completed from reference TRBV7-9 and TRBJ2-3, reads DTGVSQNPRHKITKRGQNVTFRCDPISEHNRLYWYRQTLGQGPEFLTYFQNEAQLEKSRLLSDRFSAERPKGSFSTLEIQRTEQGDSAMYLCASQAADTQYFGPGTRLTVL.

This chain uses TRBV7-9 with TRBJ1-2; no reliable D call. Germline CDR1 is SEHNR and CDR2 is FQNEAQ (reference sequence). V was clipped by 8 bases and J by 4 bases, with 20 bases between them. This CDR3 is built from 15 residues. CDR3: CASSPVATAGYGYTF. The CDR3 DNA is TGTGCCAGCTCACCAGTAGCCACCGCGGGCTATGGCTACACCTTC. The entire variable domain, with the rest obtained from reference TRBV7-9 and TRBJ1-2, is as follows: DTGVSQNPRHKITKRGQNVTFRCDPISEHNRLYWYRQTLGQGPEFLTYFQNEAQLEKSRLLSDRFSAERPKGSFSTLEIQRTEQGDSAMYLCASSPVATAGYGYTFGSGTRLTVV.

This clonotype was detected only a few times. The chain uses TRBV6-5 and TRBJ1-4; 7 bases align to TRBD1. Germline CDR1 MNHEY, CDR2 SVGAGI. Trimming cost V 7 bases and J 7 bases; bases outside gene matches: 12. This CDR3 spans 15 amino acids. CDR3 protein: CASTLRGGQFEKLFF. DNA for the CDR3: TGTGCCAGCACCCTCAGGGGGGGACAATTTGAAAAACTGTTTTTT.

This clonotype was seen just once. CDR3 region: CASSHGTFNGYTF. The CDR3 DNA sequence: TGTGCCAGCAGTCACGGGACATTTAACGGCTACACCTTC. The chain carries TRBV27 and TRBJ1-2, with D possibly being TRBD1 (6 bases). CDR3 size: 13 residues. Germline-derived CDR1 and CDR2 are MNHEY and SMNVEV (reference sequence). V was cut by 5 bases and J by 8 bases, with 15 bases left in between.

This clonotype appeared many times. This rearrangement joins TRBV7-8 to TRBJ2-7, with TRBD1 identical over 9 bases. V was clipped by 5 bases and J by 2 bases; unmatched bases: 10. CDR1 is SGHVS, CDR2 FQNEAQ, per germline. The CDR3 runs 16 residues. The CDR3, as DNA: TGTGCCAGCAGCGAGGTAGGGACAGGGAACCCCTACGAGCAGTACTTC. Its translation is CASSEVGTGNPYEQYF.

The CDR3 is CATLSGTDYEQYF. For the CDR3, the DNA is TGTGCCACTCTTAGCGGGACGGACTACGAGCAGTACTTC. V gene TRBV10-3 combines with J gene TRBJ2-7; 8 positions match TRBD2. CDR1 is ENHRY, CDR2 SYGVKD, per germline. Unmatched junction bases numbered 8, after V lost 10 bases and J lost 3 bases. The CDR3 is 13 residues long.

In regard to this clonotype: A read error may account for a junction end that differs from germline. The V gene is TRBV5-1, the J gene TRBJ2-7, with D possibly TRBD2 on 7 matching bases. CDR3 size: 13 residues. Germline V lookup: CDR1 SGHRS, CDR2 YFSETQ. In nucleotides, the CDR3 is TGCCCCAGCAGCGGGGCAGGGGTTGGGGAGCAGTACTTC. Protein sequence: CPSSGAGVGEQYF.

The chain joins TRBV19 to TRBJ1-5, with D possibly matching TRBD1 (5 bases). Germline lookup yields CDR1 LNHDA and CDR2 SQIVND (reference sequence). V was clipped by 11 bases and J by 7 bases, with 21 bases between them. There are 14 residues in the CDR3. The CDR3 DNA sequence: TGTGCCTGGAGTGTAAGCGGGGGAGCACAGCCCCAGCATTTT. Its protein product is CAWSVSGGAQPQHF.

This clonotype showed up many times. This chain links TRBV7-2 with TRBJ1-1; no clear D. V dropped 2 bases and J dropped 2 bases, with 9 bases sitting between them. The CDR3 contains 14 residues. Germline V gene sequence: CDR1 SGHTA, CDR2 FQGNSA. The CDR3 DNA is TGTGCCAGCAGCTTAATTTGGGGTAACACTGAAGCTTTCTTT. This translates into CASSLIWGNTEAFF.

This clonotype has at least ten counts. The CDR3 protein is CASSPTYQARQYF. The CDR3 nucleotides read TGTGCCAGCAGCCCAACCTACCAGGCGAGGCAGTACTTC. V is TRBV7-9 and J is TRBJ2-7, with D unclear. This CDR3 spans 13 amino acids. V shed 5 bases and J shed 9 bases, with 17 bases lying between them. From germline, CDR1 is SEHNR and CDR2 FQNEAQ (reference sequence).

This clonotype was detected many times. The chain links TRBV5-1 to TRBJ2-7, with no clear D. The CDR3 length is 14 residues. Per the germline V gene, CDR1 is SGHRS and CDR2 is YFSETQ. V was trimmed by 0 bases and J by 4 bases, leaving 11 bases between them. CDR3 DNA: TGCGCCAGCAGCTTGGATAAGCGATCATACGAGCAGTACTTC. This gives the protein CASSLDKRSYEQYF.

The CDR3 bases are TGTGCCAGCAACCAGGGACAGGGGGAGCTGTTTTTT. It encodes CASNQGQGELFF. This chain connects TRBV7-9 to TRBJ2-2; 7 positions match TRBD1. Germline V gene data show CDR1 as SEHNR and CDR2 as FQNEAQ (reference sequence). Trimming at V came to 7 bases and at J to 8 bases, leaving 4 bases not matched to a gene. This CDR3 spans 12 amino acids.

This chain links TRBV6-6 with TRBJ1-1, with D possibly being TRBD1 (5 bases). This CDR3 is built from 18 residues. Germline values: CDR1 MNHNY, CDR2 SVGAGI (reference sequence). V lost 0 bases and J 0 bases, leaving 17 bases between the germline ends. CDR3 bases: TGTGCCAGCAGTTACTCGAGGATGCCGGGACCCATGAACACTGAAGCTTTCTTT. Translated: CASSYSRMPGPMNTEAFF.

This clonotype was counted many times. The chain uses TRBV4-2 and TRBJ1-1; D gene unclear. Germline V gene sequence: CDR1 LGHNA, CDR2 YNFKEQ. V lost 5 bases to trimming and J lost 2 bases, with 9 bases between them. The CDR3 has 13 residues. The CDR3 protein is CASSSGSNTEAFF. For the CDR3, the DNA is TGTGCCAGCAGCTCGGGATCAAACACTGAAGCTTTCTTT.

The J gene is TRBJ1-4, the V gene TRBV10-3; D possibly corresponds to TRBD1 (5 bases). This CDR3 comprises 14 residues. V was trimmed by 0 bases and J by 8 bases, leaving 10 bases between them. Germline values: CDR1 ENHRY, CDR2 SYGVKD. DNA of the CDR3: TGTGCCATCAGTGAGTCGGAAGGGGAGGAAAAACTGTTTTTT. This codes for CAISESEGEEKLFF.

This clonotype was recorded only once. V gene TRBV7-2 combines with J gene TRBJ2-5, with a tentative D call TRBD2 (5 bases). Germline values: CDR1 SGHTA, CDR2 FQGNSA. The CDR3 has 13 amino acids. V shed 5 bases and J shed 5 bases, with 12 bases lying between them. Here the CDR3 DNA reads TGTGCCAGCAGCCAAGCGGATTGGGAGACCCAGTACTTC. Protein product: CASSQADWETQYF.

This clonotype was detected many times. The V and J genes are TRBV7-9 and TRBJ2-7; D might be TRBD2 (5 bases). This CDR3 is 15 amino acids long. Trimming stripped 6 bases from V and 0 bases from J, with 15 bases between. Germline CDR1 and CDR2: SEHNR and FQNEAQ (reference sequence). The CDR3 DNA reads TGTGCCAGCAGTTTGGACTTAACGAGCTCCTACGAGCAGTACTTC. This codes for CASSLDLTSSYEQYF.

This clonotype appeared a few times. V usage is TRBV15 and J usage is TRBJ2-1, with 8 bases identical to TRBD2. CDR1 is LNHNV and CDR2 is YYDKDF in the germline V gene (reference sequence). This CDR3 is 18 amino acids long. J was trimmed by 5 bases and V by 0 bases; bases with no gene match: 12. CDR3 bases: TGTGCCACCAGCAGAGATCGACGAGTAGGGACTAGAGACAATGAGCAGTTCTTC. Protein sequence: CATSRDRRVGTRDNEQFF.

About this clonotype itself: Being one base from a much bigger clone, this may be a read error. The chain couples TRBV29-1 to TRBJ1-1; D might be TRBD1 (5 bases). Germline CDR1 SQVTM, CDR2 ANQGSEA. With 4 bases removed from V and 4 bases from J, the gap between germline ends came to 16 bases. This CDR3 is built from 14 residues. The CDR3 here is CSVVREMRGTEAFF. CDR3 DNA sequence: TGCAGCGTTGTCAGGGAGATGAGGGGCACTGAAGCTTTCTTT.